One T cell receptor beta chain is described in this entry. The data were obtained in a study of OX40 agonist ivuxolimab in advanced cancers. Blood samples were obtained at baseline, cycle 4 day 1, and cycle 7 day 1. This CDR3 has 14 amino acids. Germline CDR1 is LNHDA and CDR2 is SQIVND (reference sequence). Losses at the gene ends were 5 bases for V and 2 bases for J; bases not matched to a gene: 5. Measured with immunoSEQ multiplex PCR; TCRdb has only the in-frame clones, and not every one. Of tens of thousands of clones listed, approximately 83% are singletons. This TCR came from an adult with an advanced solid tumor such as melanoma, head and neck, liver or kidney cancer. V is TRBV19 and J is TRBJ2-7; the match to TRBD2 covers 8 bases. The specimen was CD4+ or CD8+ T cells sorted from blood, collected in a trial of the OX40 agonist ivuxolimab. The CDR3 DNA sequence: TGTGCCAGTAGTGTAACTAGCGGACCCTACGAGCAGTACTTC. Its protein is CASSVTSGPYEQYF.